This T cell receptor (beta chain) is from a study of cytomegalovirus exposure and HLA in healthy donors. Concerning this clone itself: Its antigen is unidentified.

CDR3 length: 12 amino acids. Germline loops: CDR1 SGHTA, CDR2 FQGNSA. Trimming left V 1 base short and J 4 bases short, with 5 bases between. Study-level results: Common viral pathogens (according to a later analysis) appeared linked to several of the most significant clusters. Later analysis demonstrated an association between a missense DCLRE1C variant and TCR beta V- and J-gene trimming.

This PCR relied on a set of 60 Vbeta primers and 13 Jbeta primers. The method was immunoSEQ multiplex PCR; TCRdb's version includes in-frame clones alone and lacks a portion of them. The repertoire holds roughly 98,000 clones, with roughly three quarters as singletons. The TCR comes from a man aged 40-49 years in good health and CMV-seronegative. The sample taken for sequencing was PBMCs. This rearrangement joins TRBV7-2 to TRBJ2-7; D gene unclear. CDR3 region: CASSLGVYEQYF. The CDR3 DNA is TGTGCCAGCAGCTTAGGCGTTTACGAGCAGTACTTC. Using reference TRBV7-2 and TRBJ2-7 for the parts outside the CDR3, the full variable domain is GAGVSQSPSNKVTEKGKDVELRCDPISGHTALYWYRQSLGQGLEFLIYFQGNSAPDKSGLPSDRFSAERTGGSVSTLTIQRTQQEDSAVYLCASSLGVYEQYFGPGTRLTVT.